The rows below give T cell receptor beta chains drawn from one sample of a study of cytomegalovirus exposure and HLA in healthy donors. Some clones are missing from TCRdb's copy, which holds only in-frame ones; the method was immunoSEQ multiplex PCR. The data contain 240,000 or so clones, about 90% of them singletons. The specimen sequenced was PBMCs. These receptors were obtained from a woman aged 25 to 39 in good health and CMV-seropositive. Both conserved end residues are part of each CDR3. D genes are given only for firm matches. Where a row states a size, it is once, few, many or the class of an expanded clone; other rows omit it.

size	D	V	J	DNA	CDR3
NA	TRBD2	TRBV30	TRBJ2-7	TGTGCCTGGAGTGTTCTAGCGGGAGGCGAGCAGTACTTC	CAWSVLAGGEQYF
NA	TRBD1	TRBV25-1	TRBJ1-2	TGTGCCAGCAGAAGGGACAGTAACTATGGCTACACCTTC	CASRRDSNYGYTF
NA	TRBD1	TRBV5-1	TRBJ2-7	TGCGCCAGCAGCTTGGGGGGGACAGGGGGGATCTACGAGCAGTACTTC	CASSLGGTGGIYEQYF
NA	TRBD2	TRBV9	TRBJ2-7	TGTGCCAGCAGCCCCCGGACTAGCGGGAGTTACGAGCAGTACTTC	CASSPRTSGSYEQYF
NA	TRBD1	TRBV30	TRBJ1-1	TGTGCCTGGGACAGGGGAATGCTCGCTGAAGCTTTCTTT	CAWDRGMLAEAFF
NA	NA	TRBV28	TRBJ2-7	TGTGCCAGCAGTCCCTACCGGGGAGTCTACGAGCAGTACTTC	CASSPYRGVYEQYF
NA	TRBD1	TRBV28	TRBJ1-1	TGTGCCAGCAGTTTACCCGGGACAGGAATCACTGAAGCTTTCTTT	CASSLPGTGITEAFF
once	TRBD1	TRBV7-9	TRBJ1-2	TGTGCCAGCAGCTTAGGGCCCAAGGGTTCCCAGGGGGGATATGGCTACACCTTC	CASSLGPKGSQGGYGYTF
once	NA	TRBV7-2	TRBJ2-7	TGTGCCAGCAGCGTAGGGGACAAATCCTACGAGCAGTACTTC	CASSVGDKSYEQYF
once	NA	TRBV6-1	TRBJ1-2	TGTGCCAGCAGTGAATCCCCAGGCGATGGGGTCGGGGACTATGGCTACACCTTC	CASSESPGDGVGDYGYTF
NA	TRBD1	TRBV7-2	TRBJ1-2	TGTGCCAGCAGCAATATCGCCGGAGGGGGCAAAGGCTACACCTTC	CASSNIAGGGKGYTF